This T cell receptor (beta chain) emerged from a study of PD-L1 blockade in urothelial cancer. At the level of the study: When patients started atezolizumab at some point between 2013 and 2015, it was given at 1,200 mg intravenously every 3 weeks. Median T cell yield from blood was roughly 140,000.

Sequencing was performed with immunoSEQ multiplex PCR; in TCRdb, only in-frame clones are kept and a portion is missing. Of about 88,000 clones in the sample, 85% to 95% were seen once. Germline CDR1 is MDHEN and CDR2 is SYDVKM. V lost 5 bases, J lost 6 bases, and 2 bases stayed unmatched. The CDR3 length is 13 residues. Comment on this clone: The antigen is unknown.

Overall study results and limits: Better survival was predicted when blood TCR clonality before treatment fell below the median.

Sample: PBMCs, taken around atezolizumab (anti-PD-L1) treatment. The receptor was derived from a man aged 60 to 69 with urothelial cancer. This chain links TRBV28 with TRBJ2-2, with 8 bases lining up with TRBD1. The CDR3, as DNA: TGTGCCAGCAGTCGGACAGGGCCCGGGGAGCTGTTTTTT. Translated, it gives CASSRTGPGELFF.